The 24 T cell receptor beta chains below come from one sample, sequenced in a study of identical twins. MiXCR was run by TCRdb on the 5' RACE reads, yielding one entry per CDR3 protein. The table includes some 240,000 distinct CDR3 sequences, roughly 10% detected once. Sequenced: memory T cells sorted from blood. The receptors derive from a man aged 45-60 years in good health.

This clonotype has a count of ten or more. This chain joins TRBV12-3 or TRBV12-4 and TRBJ1-1; 10 nucleotides match TRBD1. Trimming removed 3 bases from V and 4 bases from J; junction bases left unmatched: 5. The CDR3 extends over 15 amino acids. The CDR3 spells CASSFGDRGATEAFF. The CDR3 DNA reads TGTGCCAGCAGTTTCGGGGACAGGGGAGCCACTGAAGCTTTCTTT.

This clonotype has only a few counts. The rearrangement uses TRBV15 and TRBJ2-5; TRBD2 matches at 7 bases. The CDR3 is 15 amino acids. CDR1 and CDR2 from the germline V gene are LNHNV and YYDKDF (reference sequence). The J segment lost 3 bases and the V segment lost 5 bases, leaving 9 bases of the junction unmatched. The CDR3 sequence is CATSLGGVKEETQYF. The CDR3 nucleotides read TGTGCCACCAGCCTTGGGGGGGTCAAGGAAGAGACCCAGTACTTC.

This clonotype was detected ten times or more. V is TRBV5-1 and J is TRBJ1-1; D not resolved. Germline V gives CDR1 SGHRS, CDR2 YFSETQ. The CDR3 consists of 14 residues. V lost 4 bases and J 2 bases, leaving 12 bases between the germline ends. This CDR3 is CASSRALGNTEAFF. Here the CDR3 DNA reads TGCGCCAGCAGCCGAGCCTTAGGAAACACTGAAGCTTTCTTT.

This clonotype appeared once. Its ends do not fully match the called genes, so a read error is possible. The genes are TRBV30 and TRBJ1-1; D unclear. The CDR3 has 11 amino acids. The germline gives CDR1 GTSNPN, CDR2 SVGIG (reference sequence). CDR3 sequence: CAWSWNTEAFF. In DNA form, the CDR3 reads TGTGCCTGGAGTTGGAACACTGAAGCCTTCTTT.

This clonotype was seen ten or more times. V gene TRBV9 combines with J gene TRBJ2-3; 10 bases line up with TRBD2. From germline, CDR1 is SGDLS and CDR2 YYNGEE. J was trimmed by 1 base and V by 4 bases; bases with no gene match: 12. This CDR3 is built from 18 residues. DNA for the CDR3: TGTGCCAGCAGCAACGGACTAGCGGAAGCCTACCGCACAGATACGCAGTATTTT. Translated: CASSNGLAEAYRTDTQYF. The whole variable domain, remainder taken from reference TRBV9 and TRBJ2-3, is DSGVTQTPKHLITATGQRVTLRCSPRSGDLSVYWYQQSLDQGLQFLIQYYNGEERAKGNILERFSAQQFPDLHSELNLSSLELGDSALYFCASSNGLAEAYRTDTQYFGPGTRLTVL.

This clonotype appeared a few times. V gene TRBV10-3 combines with J gene TRBJ2-7; 9 bases agree with TRBD1. The J segment lost 5 bases and the V segment lost 6 bases, leaving 14 bases of the junction unmatched. The germline gives CDR1 ENHRY, CDR2 SYGVKD. The CDR3 length is 16 residues. The CDR3 nucleotides read TGTGCCATCAGACCCGGGACAGGGCCATTCGGGAACGAGCAGTACTTC. This sequence encodes CAIRPGTGPFGNEQYF.

This clonotype appeared many times. The rearrangement links TRBV20-1 to TRBJ1-1, with D perhaps matching TRBD1 (6 bases). CDR1 DFQATT and CDR2 SNEGSKA come from the germline V gene (reference sequence). Trimming took 3 bases from V and 3 from J, leaving 11 bases between them. The CDR3 spans 13 residues. The CDR3 nucleotides read TGCAGTGCTAGCCCAGGGGCGTACACTGAAGCTTTCTTT. Protein: CSASPGAYTEAFF.

This clonotype has only a few counts. The chain recombines TRBV6-5 with TRBJ2-2; D may be TRBD2 (5 bases). The CDR3 has 13 residues. The germline V and J ends were trimmed by 4 bases and 6 bases, with 9 bases remaining between them. Germline V CDR1 and CDR2: MNHEY, SVGAGI. CDR3 nucleotide sequence: TGTGCCAGCAGTTGGCTAGCCTCCGGGGAGCTGTTTTTT. It specifies CASSWLASGELFF.

The V call is TRBV5-1, the J call TRBJ1-1; D remains ambiguous. CDR1 is SGHRS, CDR2 YFSETQ, per germline. This CDR3 has 14 amino acids. V lost 5 bases and J lost 1, with 12 bases in between. Here the CDR3 reads CASSLGDRNTEAFF. The CDR3 region has the DNA TGCGCCAGCAGTCTAGGTGATAGGAACACTGAAGCTTTCTTT.

The chain links TRBV12-3 or TRBV12-4 to TRBJ1-1; D not certain. The CDR3 has 14 residues. Trimming cost V 5 bases and J 0 bases, with 10 bases left between them. The CDR3 sequence: CASSLRTVNTEAFF. CDR3 bases: TGTGCCAGCAGTCTACGGACGGTGAACACTGAAGCTTTCTTT.

This clonotype showed up many times. J is TRBJ2-5 and V is TRBV24-1, with 14 bases matching TRBD2. This CDR3 is 17 amino acids long. V lost 5 bases to trimming and J lost 4 bases; unmatched junction nucleotides: 8. CDR1 and CDR2 from the germline V gene are KGHDR and SFDVKD. CDR3 sequence reads: CATSVGGLAGAGETQYF. Written as DNA, the CDR3 is TGTGCCACCAGTGTTGGGGGACTAGCGGGAGCGGGAGAGACCCAGTACTTC.

V usage is TRBV20-1 and J usage is TRBJ1-2; D gene uncertain. The germline V gene has CDR1 DFQATT and CDR2 SNEGSKA (reference sequence). The V end was cut by 3 bases, the J end by 4 bases, with 9 bases between. CDR3 size: 12 residues. The CDR3 DNA is TGCAGTGCTAGGGTCGGCCTCTATGGCTACACCTTC. Its translation is CSARVGLYGYTF.

The sample holds many counts of this clonotype. This chain connects TRBV4-3 to TRBJ2-7; 10 bases align to TRBD2. Trimming at V came to 1 base and at J to 4 bases, leaving 7 bases not matched to a gene. The CDR3 covers 16 residues. Germline V CDR1 and CDR2: LGHNA, YSLEER. The DNA of the CDR3 is TGCGCCAGCAGCCAAGCTCTGAGCGGGGGGGTGTACGAGCAGTACTTC. Its translation is CASSQALSGGVYEQYF.

This clonotype has a handful of counts. The chain uses TRBV7-9 and TRBJ1-2; 9 positions agree with TRBD1. The CDR3 loop spans 13 amino acids. V was clipped by 7 bases and J by 5 bases; unmatched bases: 5. Looked up from germline, CDR1 is SEHNR and CDR2 is FQNEAQ (reference sequence). CDR3 sequence (DNA): TGTGCCAGCATGGGACAGGGAGGGTATGGCTACACCTTC. Translated, it gives CASMGQGGYGYTF.

The chain couples TRBV20-1 to TRBJ1-4; D not resolved. V was clipped by 3 bases and J by 12 bases, with 11 bases between them. The CDR3 is 11 residues long. From germline, CDR1 is DFQATT and CDR2 SNEGSKA (reference sequence). CDR3 coding DNA: TGCAGTGCTAGCTGGAACTTAGAACTGTTTTTT. Translating it yields CSASWNLELFF.

CDR3 loop: CASSPGQWRNTEAFF. CDR3 sequence (DNA): TGCGCCAGCAGCCCCGGCCAGTGGAGGAACACTGAAGCTTTCTTT. The chain recombines TRBV5-1 with TRBJ1-1; D is unclear. Deletions cut 4 bases from V and 1 base from J, with 14 bases between. There are 15 residues in the CDR3. Germline loops: CDR1 SGHRS, CDR2 YFSETQ.

A few counts support this clonotype. V usage is TRBV29-1 and J usage is TRBJ2-2; D is unclear. The CDR3 runs 11 residues. Per the germline V gene, CDR1 is SQVTM and CDR2 is ANQGSEA. With 7 bases removed from V and 2 bases from J, the gap between germline ends came to 5 bases. The CDR3 is CSALNTGELFF. For the CDR3, the DNA is TGCAGCGCACTTAACACCGGGGAGCTGTTTTTT.

The chain employs TRBV7-2 and TRBJ2-3; 9 positions match TRBD2. V was pared by 6 bases and J by 11 bases, with 12 bases of the junction left unmatched. The CDR3 contains 14 residues. The V gene's germline CDR1 is SGHTA and CDR2 FQGNSA. The CDR3 region is CASSLSGGSAGQYF. DNA for the CDR3: TGTGCCAGCAGTCTTAGCGGGGGCAGCGCTGGGCAGTATTTT.

This clonotype came up many times. The rearrangement joins TRBV6-5 to TRBJ1-6; D gene uncertain. The CDR3 sequence is 13 residues long. V lost 2 bases and J lost 9, with 8 bases in between. Germline V gives CDR1 MNHEY, CDR2 SVGAGI. The CDR3 here is CASSYTRSSPLHF. The CDR3, as DNA: TGTGCCAGCAGTTACACGAGGAGTTCACCCCTCCACTTT.

This clonotype was counted at least ten times. The V and J genes are TRBV2 and TRBJ2-1; 9 nucleotides align to TRBD2. This CDR3 is 16 amino acids long. Germline CDR1 is SNHLY and CDR2 is FYNNEI. The trim removed 7 bases at V and 1 base at J, leaving 8 bases unmatched. This CDR3 is CASKGVGLASYNEQFF. The DNA for the CDR3 is TGTGCCAGCAAGGGGGTGGGACTAGCTTCCTACAATGAGCAGTTCTTC. Full variable domain (rest looked up from reference TRBV2 and TRBJ2-1): EPEVTQTPSHQVTQMGQEVILRCVPISNHLYFYWYRQILGQKVEFLVSFYNNEISEKSEIFDDQFSVERPDGSNFTLKIRSTKLEDSAMYFCASKGVGLASYNEQFFGPGTRLTVL.

This clonotype was seen more than once but under ten times. The chain employs TRBV6-2 or TRBV6-3 and TRBJ2-1, with D unclear. CDR1 and CDR2 (germline): MNHEY, SVGEGT. V was clipped by 2 bases and J by 4 bases, with 6 bases between them. This CDR3 region has 13 residues. CDR3 bases: TGTGCCAGCAGTTACAGGAGTTACAATGAGCAGTTCTTC. Translation: CASSYRSYNEQFF.

V and J are TRBV3-1 and TRBJ2-1; D is perhaps TRBD1 (5 bases). Germline loops: CDR1 LGHDT, CDR2 YNNKEL (reference sequence). This CDR3 comprises 17 residues. The ends were cut back, 3 bases at V and 4 bases at J, with 19 bases in the middle. CDR3 loop: CASSHFKGVPRYNEQFF. In DNA form, the CDR3 reads TGTGCCAGCAGCCATTTCAAAGGGGTCCCCCGGTACAATGAGCAGTTCTTC.

V and J are TRBV6-5 and TRBJ2-2, with unresolved D. The CDR3 loop spans 12 amino acids. Germline assignment: CDR1 MNHEY and CDR2 SVGAGI. V was shortened by 5 bases and J by 7 bases, with 8 bases between the two germline ends. Here the CDR3 reads CASSPGFGELFF. CDR3 sequence (DNA): TGTGCCAGCAGTCCCGGATTCGGGGAGCTGTTTTTT.

This clonotype showed up many times. V gene TRBV4-2 combines with J gene TRBJ2-7; tentative D call: TRBD1 (6 bases). The CDR3 covers 16 residues. V lost 3 bases and J lost 1, with 16 bases in between. CDR1 LGHNA and CDR2 YNFKEQ come from the germline V gene. This CDR3 is CASSQEGTFGSYEQYF. The CDR3 DNA reads as TGTGCCAGCAGCCAGGAAGGGACATTTGGTTCCTACGAGCAGTACTTC.